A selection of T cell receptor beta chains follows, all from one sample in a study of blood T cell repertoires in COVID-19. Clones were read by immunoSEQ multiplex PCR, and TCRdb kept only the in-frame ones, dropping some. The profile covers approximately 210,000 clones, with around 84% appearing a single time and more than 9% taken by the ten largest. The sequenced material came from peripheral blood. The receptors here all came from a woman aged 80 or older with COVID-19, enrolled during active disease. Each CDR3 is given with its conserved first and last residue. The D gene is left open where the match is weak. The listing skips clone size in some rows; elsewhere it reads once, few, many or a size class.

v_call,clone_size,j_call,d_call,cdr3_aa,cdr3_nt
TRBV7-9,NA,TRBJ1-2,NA,CASALRGNGYGYTF,TGTGCCAGCGCCCTAAGAGGGAATGGCTATGGCTACACCTTC
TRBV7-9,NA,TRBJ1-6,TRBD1,CASSPDRASPLHF,TGTGCCAGCAGCCCGGACAGGGCTTCACCCCTCCACTTT
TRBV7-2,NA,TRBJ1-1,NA,CASSLVLGTEAFF,TGTGCCAGCAGCTTAGTCCTAGGCACTGAAGCTTTCTTT
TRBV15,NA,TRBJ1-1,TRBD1,CATSGDRFDTEAFF,TGTGCCACCAGCGGGGACAGGTTTGACACTGAAGCTTTCTTT
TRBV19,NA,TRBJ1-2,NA,CASASQGNLYTF,TGTGCCAGTGCTTCACAGGGAAATCTCTACACCTTC
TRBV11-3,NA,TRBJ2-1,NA,CASSLDQTVLEQFF,TGTGCCAGCAGCTTAGATCAGACAGTCCTCGAGCAGTTCTTC
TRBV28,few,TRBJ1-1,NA,CASSSTKERPRRAFF,TGTGCCAGCAGTTCTACGAAGGAAAGGCCGCGGAGAGCTTTCTTT
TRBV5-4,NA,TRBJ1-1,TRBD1,CASSTTGEAFF,TGTGCCAGCAGCACGACAGGGGAAGCTTTCTTT
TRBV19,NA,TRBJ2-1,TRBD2,CASGGLAGDTYNEQFF,TGTGCCAGTGGGGGACTAGCGGGGGATACCTACAATGAGCAGTTCTTC
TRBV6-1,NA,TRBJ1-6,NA,CASSEGGLGSPLHF,TGTGCCAGCAGTGAAGGGGGGCTTGGTTCACCCCTCCACTTT
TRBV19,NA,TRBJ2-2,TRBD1,CASIRTGYTGELFF,TGTGCCAGTATTCGGACAGGATACACCGGGGAGCTGTTTTTT
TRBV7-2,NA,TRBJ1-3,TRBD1,CASSWTGGSGNTIYF,TGTGCCAGCAGCTGGACAGGGGGCTCTGGAAACACCATATATTTT
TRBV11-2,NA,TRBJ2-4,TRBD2,CASRGLARNIQYF,TGTGCCAGCAGGGGACTAGCACGGAACATTCAGTACTTC
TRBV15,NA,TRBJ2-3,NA,CATSRDWGRREQYF,TGTGCCACCAGCAGAGATTGGGGGCGAAGGGAGCAGTATTTT
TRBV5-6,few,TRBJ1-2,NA,CASSSGDWVGYGYTF,TGTGCCAGCAGCTCCGGGGATTGGGTCGGCTATGGCTACACCTTC
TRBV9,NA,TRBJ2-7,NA,CASSVDRDTDYEQYF,TGTGCCAGCAGCGTAGACCGGGACACCGACTACGAGCAGTACTTC
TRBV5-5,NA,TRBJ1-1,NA,CASSLAGGLNTEAFF,TGTGCCAGCAGCTTGGCCGGGGGACTGAACACTGAAGCTTTCTTT
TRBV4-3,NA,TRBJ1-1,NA,CASSQDEGRATEAFF,TGCGCCAGCAGCCAAGATGAGGGGAGGGCTACTGAAGCTTTCTTT
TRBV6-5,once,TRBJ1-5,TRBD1,CASRKDRVSNQPQHF,TGTGCCAGTAGAAAAGACAGGGTGAGCAATCAGCCCCAGCATTTT
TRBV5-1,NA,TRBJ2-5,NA,CASSLYEETQYF,TGCGCCAGCAGCTTGTATGAAGAGACCCAGTACTTC
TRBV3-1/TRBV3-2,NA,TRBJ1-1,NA,CASSHAGVGTEAFF,TGTGCCAGCAGCCACGCAGGGGTTGGCACTGAAGCTTTCTTT
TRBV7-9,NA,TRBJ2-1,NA,CASSLAGGAWLQFF,TGTGCCAGCAGCTTAGCAGGCGGGGCTTGGTTGCAGTTCTTC
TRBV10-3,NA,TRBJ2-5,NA,CAISEGSQETQYF,TGTGCCATCAGTGAGGGCAGCCAAGAGACCCAGTACTTC
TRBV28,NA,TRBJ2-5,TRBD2,CASSPRGLAGGQETQYF,TGTGCCAGCAGTCCTCGGGGACTAGCGGGGGGGCAAGAGACCCAGTACTTC
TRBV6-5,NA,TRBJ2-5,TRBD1,CASSYNGQGETQYF,TGTGCCAGCAGTTACAATGGACAGGGGGAGACCCAGTACTTC
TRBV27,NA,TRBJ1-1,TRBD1,CASSADRVMNTEAFF,TGTGCCAGCAGTGCCGACAGGGTCATGAACACTGAAGCTTTCTTT